The T cell receptor beta chain described here comes from a study of cytomegalovirus exposure and HLA in healthy donors. Study outcomes and limitations: Sequencing likely generated an artifact that appeared as a cluster of highly shared sequence variants. Among TCR beta chains, those listed as cytomegalovirus-associated numbered over 150. It was taken for granted in presence/absence analyses that sequencing depth across donors was roughly uniform.

Looked up from germline, CDR1 is MNHNS and CDR2 is SASEGT. Trimming left V 9 bases short and J 3 bases short, with 17 bases between. CDR3 length: 14 amino acids. In its sample, this clone was seen a few times. Its specificity is not known. The PCR was carried out with 60 Vbeta primers and 13 Jbeta primers. Sequencing was performed with immunoSEQ multiplex PCR; in TCRdb, only in-frame clones are kept and a portion is missing. The data contain about 120,000 clones, about 8.6% of them singletons. V gene TRBV6-1 combines with J gene TRBJ1-1, with TRBD1 as a possible D gene (5 bases). The material sequenced was PBMCs. The clonotype comes from a woman aged 40-49 years in good health and CMV-seropositive. The CDR3 is CASYLDRADTEAFF. In DNA, the CDR3 is TGTGCCAGTTACCTAGACAGAGCTGACACTGAAGCTTTCTTT.